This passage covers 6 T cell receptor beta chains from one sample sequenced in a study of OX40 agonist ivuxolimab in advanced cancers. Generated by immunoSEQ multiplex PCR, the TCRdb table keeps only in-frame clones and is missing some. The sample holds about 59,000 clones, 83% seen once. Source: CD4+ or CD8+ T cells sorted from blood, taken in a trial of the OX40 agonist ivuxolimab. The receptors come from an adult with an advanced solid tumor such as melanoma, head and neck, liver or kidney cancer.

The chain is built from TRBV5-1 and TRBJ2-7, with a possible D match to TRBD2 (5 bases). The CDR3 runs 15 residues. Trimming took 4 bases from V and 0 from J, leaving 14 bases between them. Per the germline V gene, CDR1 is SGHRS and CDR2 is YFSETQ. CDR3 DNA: TGCGCCAGCAGCCGCTCGACGGGGTCCTCCTACGAGCAGTACTTC. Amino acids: CASSRSTGSSYEQYF.

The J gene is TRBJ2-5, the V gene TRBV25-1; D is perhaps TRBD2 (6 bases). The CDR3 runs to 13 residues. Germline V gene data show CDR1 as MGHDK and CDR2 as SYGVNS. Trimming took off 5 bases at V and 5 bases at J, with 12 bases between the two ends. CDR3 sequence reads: CASSLRGGETQYF. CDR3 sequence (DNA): TGTGCCAGCAGTCTACGGGGAGGCGAGACCCAGTACTTC.

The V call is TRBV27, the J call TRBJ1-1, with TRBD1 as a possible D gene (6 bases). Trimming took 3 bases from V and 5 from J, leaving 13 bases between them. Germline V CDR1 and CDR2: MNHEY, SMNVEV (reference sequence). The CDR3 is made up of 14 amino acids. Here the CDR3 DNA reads TGTGCCAGCAGTTTCTGGCAGGGGAGTACTGAAGCTTTCTTT. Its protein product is CASSFWQGSTEAFF.

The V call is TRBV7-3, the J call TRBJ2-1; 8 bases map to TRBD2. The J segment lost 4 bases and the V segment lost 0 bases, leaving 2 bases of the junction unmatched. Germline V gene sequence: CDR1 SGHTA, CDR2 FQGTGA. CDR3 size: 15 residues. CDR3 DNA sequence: TGTGCCAGCAGCTTAACCAGCGGGGGATACAATGAGCAGTTCTTC. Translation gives CASSLTSGGYNEQFF. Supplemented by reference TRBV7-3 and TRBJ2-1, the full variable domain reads GAGVSQTPSNKVTEKGKYVELRCDPISGHTALYWYRQSLGQGPEFLIYFQGTGAADDSGLPNDRFFAVRPEGSVSTLKIQRTERGDSAVYLCASSLTSGGYNEQFFGPGTRLTVL.

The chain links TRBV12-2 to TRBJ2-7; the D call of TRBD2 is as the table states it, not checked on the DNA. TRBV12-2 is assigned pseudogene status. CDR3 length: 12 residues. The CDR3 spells CASRSGGYEQYF. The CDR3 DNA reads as TGTGCAAGTCGCTCGGGAGGCTACGAGCAGTACTTC.

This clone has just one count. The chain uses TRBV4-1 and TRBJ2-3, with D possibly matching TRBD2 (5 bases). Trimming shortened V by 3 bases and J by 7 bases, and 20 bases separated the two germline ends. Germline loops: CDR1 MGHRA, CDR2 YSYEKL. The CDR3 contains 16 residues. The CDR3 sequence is CASSQDRVLTGYTQYF. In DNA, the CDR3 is TGCGCCAGCAGCCAGGACCGGGTCCTGACGGGGTATACGCAGTATTTT.